This TCR beta chain was recovered during a study of regulatory T cells in long-lasting Graves disease. Specified time point: newly diagnosed GD, antithyroid drugs for less than 3 months. The TCR library was prepared using RNA isolated from PBMCs. To make TCR beta libraries, researchers used iRepertoire HTBI primers and Arm-PCR of CDR3 regions. TCRdb processed the multiplex PCR reads anew with MiXCR; each CDR3 protein has one entry. The table records about 380,000 distinct CDR3 sequences, around 16% of them present only once. This clonotype was counted only a few times. Its specificity is unknown. CDR3 length: 14 residues. V lost 3 bases and J lost 4, with 12 bases in between. Study conclusions and caveats: Persistent disease preferred TRBV28, TRBJ1-2 and TRBJ2-5; new disease, TRBV20-1 and TRBJ2-1. Examination was confined to peripheral blood, excluding thyroid tissue. Compared with new cases, persistent Graves' patients showed reduced TCR diversity.

The sequence derives from a female donor with Graves disease. The V call is TRBV12-3 or TRBV12-4, the J call TRBJ2-5; D unresolved. The material was peripheral blood mononuclear cells (PBMCs), obtained at new diagnosis, from a patient treated with antithyroid drugs. The chain's CDR3 is CASSLAPSLETQYF. CDR3 sequence (DNA): TGTGCCAGCAGTTTGGCGCCCTCCTTAGAGACCCAGTACTTC.